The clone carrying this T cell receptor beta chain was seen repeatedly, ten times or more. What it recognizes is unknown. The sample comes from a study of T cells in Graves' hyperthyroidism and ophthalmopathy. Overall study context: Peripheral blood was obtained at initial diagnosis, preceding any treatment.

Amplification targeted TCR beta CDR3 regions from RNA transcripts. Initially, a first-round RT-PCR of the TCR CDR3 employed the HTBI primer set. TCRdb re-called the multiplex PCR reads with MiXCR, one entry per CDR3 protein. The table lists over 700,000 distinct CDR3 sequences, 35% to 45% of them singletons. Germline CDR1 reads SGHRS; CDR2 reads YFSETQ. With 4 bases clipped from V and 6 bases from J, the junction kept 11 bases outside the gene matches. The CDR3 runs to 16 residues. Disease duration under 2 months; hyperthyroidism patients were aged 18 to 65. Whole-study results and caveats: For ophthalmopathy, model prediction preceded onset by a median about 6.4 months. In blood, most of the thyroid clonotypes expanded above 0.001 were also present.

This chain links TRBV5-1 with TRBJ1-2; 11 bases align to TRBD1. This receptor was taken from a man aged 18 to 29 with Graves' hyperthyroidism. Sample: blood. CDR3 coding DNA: TGCGCCAGCAGCGTCTCCGGGACAGGGGGAATTCATGGCTACACCTTC. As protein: CASSVSGTGGIHGYTF.